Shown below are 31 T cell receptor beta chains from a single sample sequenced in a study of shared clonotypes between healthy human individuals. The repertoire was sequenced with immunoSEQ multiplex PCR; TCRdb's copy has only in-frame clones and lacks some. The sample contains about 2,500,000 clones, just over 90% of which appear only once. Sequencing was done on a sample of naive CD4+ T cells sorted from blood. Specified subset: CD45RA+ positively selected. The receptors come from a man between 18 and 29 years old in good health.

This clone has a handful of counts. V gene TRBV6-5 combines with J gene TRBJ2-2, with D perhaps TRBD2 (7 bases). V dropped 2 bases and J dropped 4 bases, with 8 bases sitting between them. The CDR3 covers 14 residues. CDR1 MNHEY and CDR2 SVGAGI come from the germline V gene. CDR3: CASSYGGATGELFF. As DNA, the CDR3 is TGTGCCAGCAGTTACGGGGGGGCCACCGGGGAGCTGTTTTTT.

CDR3 bases: TGTGCCATCAGTGAGCCCTTCAAGACAGGGGCTAGCTATGGCTACACCTTC. The encoded protein is CAISEPFKTGASYGYTF. The chain couples TRBV10-3 to TRBJ1-2; 8 nucleotides match TRBD1. CDR1 is ENHRY, CDR2 SYGVKD, per germline. The CDR3 covers 17 residues. The trim removed 2 bases at V and 4 bases at J, leaving 12 bases unmatched.

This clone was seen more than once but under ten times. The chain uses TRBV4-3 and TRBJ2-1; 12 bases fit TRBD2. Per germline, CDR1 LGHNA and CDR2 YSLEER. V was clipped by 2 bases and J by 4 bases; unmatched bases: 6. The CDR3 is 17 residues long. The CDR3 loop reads CASSQLAGGPLYNEQFF. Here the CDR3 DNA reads TGCGCCAGCAGCCAACTAGCGGGAGGGCCTTTATACAATGAGCAGTTCTTC.

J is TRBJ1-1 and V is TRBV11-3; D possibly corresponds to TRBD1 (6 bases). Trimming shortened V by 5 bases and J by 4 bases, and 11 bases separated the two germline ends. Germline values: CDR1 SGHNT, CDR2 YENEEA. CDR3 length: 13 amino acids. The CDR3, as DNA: TGTGCCAGCAGCGAGAACAGGGTCACTGAAGCTTTCTTT. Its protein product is CASSENRVTEAFF. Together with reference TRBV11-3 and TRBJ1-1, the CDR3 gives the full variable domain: EAGVVQSPRYKIIEKKQPVAFWCNPISGHNTLYWYLQNLGQGPELLIRYENEEAVDDSQLPKDRFSAERLKGVDSTLKIQPAELGDSAVYLCASSENRVTEAFFGQGTRLTVV.

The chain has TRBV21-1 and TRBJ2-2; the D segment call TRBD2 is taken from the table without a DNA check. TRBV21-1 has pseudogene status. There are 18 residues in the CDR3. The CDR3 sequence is CASSSWTSWYRYTGELFF. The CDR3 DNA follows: TGTGCCAGCAGCAGTTGGACTAGTTGGTACCGATACACCGGGGAGCTGTTTTTT.

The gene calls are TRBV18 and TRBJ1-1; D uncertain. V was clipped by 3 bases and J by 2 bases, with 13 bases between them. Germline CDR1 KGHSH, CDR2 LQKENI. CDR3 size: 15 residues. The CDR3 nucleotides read TGTGCCAGCTCACCGGACGACGCGGTAAACACTGAAGCTTTCTTT. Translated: CASSPDDAVNTEAFF.

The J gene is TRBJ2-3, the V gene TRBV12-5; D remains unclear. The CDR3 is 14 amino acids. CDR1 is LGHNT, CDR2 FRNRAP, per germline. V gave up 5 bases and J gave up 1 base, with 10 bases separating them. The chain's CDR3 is CASGPFTGTDTQYF. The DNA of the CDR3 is TGTGCTAGTGGTCCATTCACTGGCACAGATACGCAGTATTTT.

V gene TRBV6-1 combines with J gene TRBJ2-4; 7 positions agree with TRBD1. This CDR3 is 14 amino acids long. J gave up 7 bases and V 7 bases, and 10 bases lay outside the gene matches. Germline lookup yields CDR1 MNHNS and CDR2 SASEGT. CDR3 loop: CASTLDRASNIQYF. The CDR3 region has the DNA TGTGCCAGCACTCTTGACAGGGCTAGTAACATTCAGTACTTC.

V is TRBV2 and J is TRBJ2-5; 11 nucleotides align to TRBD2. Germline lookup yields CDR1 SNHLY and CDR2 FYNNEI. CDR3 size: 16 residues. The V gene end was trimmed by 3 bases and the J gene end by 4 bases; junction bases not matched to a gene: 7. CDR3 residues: CASSDGLAGGLETQYF. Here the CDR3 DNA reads TGTGCCAGCAGTGATGGGTTAGCGGGGGGGCTAGAGACCCAGTACTTC.

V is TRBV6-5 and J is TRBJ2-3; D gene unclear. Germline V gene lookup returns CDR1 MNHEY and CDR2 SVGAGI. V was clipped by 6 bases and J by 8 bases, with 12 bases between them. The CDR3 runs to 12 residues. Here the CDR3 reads CASRSDVGTQYF. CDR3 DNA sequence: TGTGCCAGCAGATCGGACGTCGGTACGCAGTATTTT.

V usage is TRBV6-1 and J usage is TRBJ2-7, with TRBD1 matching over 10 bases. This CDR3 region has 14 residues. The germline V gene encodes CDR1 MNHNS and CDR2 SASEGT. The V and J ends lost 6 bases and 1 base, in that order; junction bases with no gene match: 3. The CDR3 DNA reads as TGTGCCAGCAGAGACAGGGGGCCATCCTACGAGCAGTACTTC. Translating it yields CASRDRGPSYEQYF.

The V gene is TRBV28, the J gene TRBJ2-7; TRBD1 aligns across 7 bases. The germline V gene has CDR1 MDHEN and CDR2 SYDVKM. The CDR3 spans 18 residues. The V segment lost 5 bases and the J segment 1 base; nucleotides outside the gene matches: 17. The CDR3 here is CASSASDRVGDSSYEQYF. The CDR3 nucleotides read TGTGCCAGCAGTGCTTCAGACAGGGTAGGCGATAGTTCCTACGAGCAGTACTTC. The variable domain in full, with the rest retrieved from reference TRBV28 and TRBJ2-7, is DVKVTQSSRYLVKRTGEKVFLECVQDMDHENMFWYRQDPGLGLRLIYFSYDVKMKEKGDIPEGYSVSREKKERFSLILESASTNQTSMYLCASSASDRVGDSSYEQYFGPGTRLTVT.

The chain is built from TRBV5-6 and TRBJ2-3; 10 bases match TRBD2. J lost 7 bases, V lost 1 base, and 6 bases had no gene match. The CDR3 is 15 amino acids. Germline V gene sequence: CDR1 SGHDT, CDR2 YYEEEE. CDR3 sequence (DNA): TGTGCCAGCAGCTTGATAAGCGGGGGGGCAAATACGCAGTATTTT. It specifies CASSLISGGANTQYF.

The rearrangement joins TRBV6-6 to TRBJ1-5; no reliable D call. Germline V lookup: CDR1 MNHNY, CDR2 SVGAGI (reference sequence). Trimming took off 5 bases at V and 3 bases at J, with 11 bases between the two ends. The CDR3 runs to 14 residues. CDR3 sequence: CASSDRATNQPQHF. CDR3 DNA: TGTGCCAGCAGTGATCGGGCCACCAATCAGCCCCAGCATTTT.

CDR3 coding DNA: TGCGCCAGCAGGAGCCCTGGGGTAGCGGGGGTGAGGGAGACCCAGTACTTC. Translated: CASRSPGVAGVRETQYF. The J gene is TRBJ2-5, the V gene TRBV10-1, with 9 bases identical to TRBD2. Germline CDR1 is WNHNN and CDR2 is SYGVQD (reference sequence). V dropped 6 bases and J dropped 5; count of bases not matched to a gene: 16. The CDR3 spans 17 residues.

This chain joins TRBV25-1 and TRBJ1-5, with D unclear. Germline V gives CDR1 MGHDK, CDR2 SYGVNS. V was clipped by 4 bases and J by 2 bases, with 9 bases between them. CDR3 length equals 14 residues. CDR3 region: CASSAVGGNQPQHF. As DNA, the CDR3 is TGTGCCAGCAGTGCGGTCGGGGGCAATCAGCCCCAGCATTTT.

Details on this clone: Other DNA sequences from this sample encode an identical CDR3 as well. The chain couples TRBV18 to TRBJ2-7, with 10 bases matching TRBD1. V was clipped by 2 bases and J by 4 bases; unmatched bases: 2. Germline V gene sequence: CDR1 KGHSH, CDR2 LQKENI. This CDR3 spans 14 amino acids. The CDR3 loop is CASSPGDRGYEQYF. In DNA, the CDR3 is TGTGCCAGCTCACCAGGGGACAGGGGTTACGAGCAGTACTTC.

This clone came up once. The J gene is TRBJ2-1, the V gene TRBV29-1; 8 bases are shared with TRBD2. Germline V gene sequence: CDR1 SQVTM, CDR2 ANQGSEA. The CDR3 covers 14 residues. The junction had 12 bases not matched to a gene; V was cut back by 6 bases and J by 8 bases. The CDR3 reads CSVGGGPFLDEQFF. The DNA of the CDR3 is TGCAGCGTAGGCGGGGGGCCTTTCCTCGATGAGCAGTTCTTC.

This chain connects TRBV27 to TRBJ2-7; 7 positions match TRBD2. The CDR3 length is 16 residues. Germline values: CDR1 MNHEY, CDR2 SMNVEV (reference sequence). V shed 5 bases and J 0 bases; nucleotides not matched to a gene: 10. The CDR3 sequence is CASSRGGGGRSYEQYF. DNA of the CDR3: TGTGCCAGCAGTCGAGGTGGGGGAGGGCGCTCCTACGAGCAGTACTTC.

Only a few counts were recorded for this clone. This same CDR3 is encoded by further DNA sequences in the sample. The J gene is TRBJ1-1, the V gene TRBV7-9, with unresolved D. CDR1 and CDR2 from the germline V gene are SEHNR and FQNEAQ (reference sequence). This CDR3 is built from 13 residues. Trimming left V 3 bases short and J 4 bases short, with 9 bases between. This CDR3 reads CASSFHEGTEAFF. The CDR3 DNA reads TGTGCCAGCAGCTTTCATGAGGGCACTGAAGCTTTCTTT.

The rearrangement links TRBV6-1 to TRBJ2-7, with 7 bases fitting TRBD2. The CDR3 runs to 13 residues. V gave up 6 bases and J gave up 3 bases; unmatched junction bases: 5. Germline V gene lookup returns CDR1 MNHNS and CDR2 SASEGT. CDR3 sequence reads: CASRSAGVYEQYF. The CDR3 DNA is TGTGCCAGCAGGTCTGCGGGAGTCTACGAGCAGTACTTC.

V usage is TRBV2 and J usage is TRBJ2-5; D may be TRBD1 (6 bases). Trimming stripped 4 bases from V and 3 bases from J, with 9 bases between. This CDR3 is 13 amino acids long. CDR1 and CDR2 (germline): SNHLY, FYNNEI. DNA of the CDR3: TGTGCCAGCAGTGGAACAGGGAAAGAGACCCAGTACTTC. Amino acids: CASSGTGKETQYF.

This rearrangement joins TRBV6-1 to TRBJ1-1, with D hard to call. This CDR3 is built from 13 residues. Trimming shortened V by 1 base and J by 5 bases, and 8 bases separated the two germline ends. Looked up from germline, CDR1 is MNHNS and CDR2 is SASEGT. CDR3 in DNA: TGTGCCAGCAGTGAAGTTAAGGTTACTGAAGCTTTCTTT. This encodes CASSEVKVTEAFF.

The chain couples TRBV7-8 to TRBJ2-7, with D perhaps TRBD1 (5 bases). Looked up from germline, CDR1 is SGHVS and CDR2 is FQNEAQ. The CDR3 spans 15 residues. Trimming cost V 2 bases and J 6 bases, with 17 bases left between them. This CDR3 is CASSLISAGMGEQYF. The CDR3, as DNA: TGTGCCAGCAGCTTAATCTCGGCAGGGATGGGCGAGCAGTACTTC.

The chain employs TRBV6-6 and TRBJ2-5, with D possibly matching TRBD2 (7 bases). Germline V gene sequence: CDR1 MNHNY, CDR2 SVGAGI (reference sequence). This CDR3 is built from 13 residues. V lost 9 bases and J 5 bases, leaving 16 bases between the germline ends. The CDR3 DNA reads TGTGCCAGGACTCGGGGGGCCGGGGAGACCCAGTACTTC. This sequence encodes CARTRGAGETQYF.

The CDR3 DNA follows: TGTGCCAGCAGCCCAGTCCGGGGACAGGACTATGGCTACACCTTC. This gives the protein CASSPVRGQDYGYTF. The genes are TRBV27 and TRBJ1-2; TRBD1 agrees at 8 bases. This CDR3 comprises 15 residues. Germline V CDR1 and CDR2: MNHEY, SMNVEV (reference sequence). V shed 6 bases and J 3 bases; nucleotides not matched to a gene: 9.

The CDR3 region has the DNA TGTGCCAGTAGTATAAACACAGACACCGGGGAGCTGTTTTTT. Translating it yields CASSINTDTGELFF. The chain has TRBV19 and TRBJ2-2; no reliable D call. Trimming left V 2 bases short and J 3 bases short, with 7 bases between. The germline V gene encodes CDR1 LNHDA and CDR2 SQIVND (reference sequence). This CDR3 has 14 amino acids.

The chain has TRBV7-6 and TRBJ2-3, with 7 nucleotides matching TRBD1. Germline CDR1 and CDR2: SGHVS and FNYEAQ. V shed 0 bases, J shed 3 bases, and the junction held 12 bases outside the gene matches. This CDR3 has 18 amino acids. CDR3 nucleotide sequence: TGTGCCAGCAGCTTAGCGGTAAACAGGGGAAGAGCGACAGATACGCAGTATTTT. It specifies CASSLAVNRGRATDTQYF.

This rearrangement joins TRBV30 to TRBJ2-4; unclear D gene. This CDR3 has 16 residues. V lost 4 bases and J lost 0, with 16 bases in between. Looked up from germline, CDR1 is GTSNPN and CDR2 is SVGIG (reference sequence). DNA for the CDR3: TGTGCCTGGAAGCCCTCGTTGGACCTAGCCAAAAACATTCAGTACTTC. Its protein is CAWKPSLDLAKNIQYF. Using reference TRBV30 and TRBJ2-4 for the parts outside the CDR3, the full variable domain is SQTIHQWPATLVQPVGSPLSLECTVEGTSNPNLYWYRQAAGRGLQLLFYSVGIGQISSEVPQNLSASRPQDRQFILSSKKLLLSDSGFYLCAWKPSLDLAKNIQYFGAGTRLSVL.

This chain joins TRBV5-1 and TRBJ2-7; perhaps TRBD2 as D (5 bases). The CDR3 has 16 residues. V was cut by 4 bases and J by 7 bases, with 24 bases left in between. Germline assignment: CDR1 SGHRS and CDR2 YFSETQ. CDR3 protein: CASSGGSEAPVIEQYF. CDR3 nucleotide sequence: TGCGCCAGCAGCGGAGGATCGGAGGCCCCGGTAATAGAGCAGTACTTC. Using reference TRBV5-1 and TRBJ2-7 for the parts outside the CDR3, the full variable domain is KAGVTQTPRYLIKTRGQQVTLSCSPISGHRSVSWYQQTPGQGLQFLFEYFSETQRNKGNFPGRFSGRQFSNSRSEMNVSTLELGDSALYLCASSGGSEAPVIEQYFGPGTRLTVT.

CDR3 amino acids: CASSFGGETQYF. Written as DNA, the CDR3 is TGTGCCAGCAGTTTTGGGGGAGAGACCCAGTACTTC. The V call is TRBV27, the J call TRBJ2-5, with D perhaps matching TRBD1 or TRBD2 (5 bases each). Germline V CDR1 and CDR2: MNHEY, SMNVEV (reference sequence). The V end was cut by 3 bases, the J end by 4 bases, with 6 bases between. This CDR3 spans 12 amino acids.